This TCR beta chain was identified during a study of T cell changes during pregnancy in multiple sclerosis. Generated by immunoSEQ multiplex PCR, the TCRdb table keeps only in-frame clones and is missing some. The data hold about 77,000 clones, with about 92% observed a single time. This CDR3 comprises 16 residues. Germline values: CDR1 PRHDT, CDR2 FYEKMQ (reference sequence). The V gene end was trimmed by 4 bases and the J gene end by 2 bases; junction bases not matched to a gene: 8. The sample here was peripheral blood, taken after pregnancy. The TCR comes from a female donor in good health, enrolled as a control in a pregnancy study. The chain couples TRBV13 to TRBJ2-3, with TRBD2 matching 8 bases. This CDR3 is CASSSLTSGNTDTQYF. CDR3 in DNA: TGTGCCAGCAGCTCGCTAACTAGCGGAAACACAGATACGCAGTATTTT.